This section outlines one T cell receptor beta chain sequence together with its context. This specimen belongs to a study of blood T cell repertoires in COVID-19. Overall study context: The samples span acute and convalescent COVID-19 from the United States, Italy and Spain. Sample material is recorded as cDNA or gDNA derived from T cells, B-cell-depleted T cells, or PBMCs.

The assay was immunoSEQ multiplex PCR, and TCRdb's table has in-frame clones only and misses some. Of more than 85,000 clones detected, around 90% appear once; the ten largest clones hold around 2%. Germline V CDR1 and CDR2: GTSNPN, SVGIG (reference sequence). The CDR3 runs to 15 residues. The junction had 5 bases not matched to a gene; V was cut back by 0 bases and J by 5 bases. The sample was peripheral blood. The clonotype comes from a man aged 50 or older with active COVID-19. J is TRBJ2-2 and V is TRBV30, with 8 bases matching TRBD1. The CDR3 DNA follows: TGTGCCTGGAGTGTAGGACAGGGAAAAACCGGGGAGCTGTTTTTT. Amino acids: CAWSVGQGKTGELFF.